The entry below describes one TCR beta chain. It lacks a known antigen. No per-base quality is available; no much larger clone lies one base away. This sample is drawn from a study of blood T cell repertoires in COVID-19 (dated by TCRdb to about 2020). For the wider study: Samples from collaborators originated in the United States, Italy and Spain and spanned both the acute and convalescent phases of COVID-19. The prospective study material was composed of cDNA or gDNA derived from T cells, B-cell-depleted T cells, or PBMCs. Subjects who had been exposed to COVID-19, were actively infected with it, or had recovered from it provided the deeply sampled blood TCRbeta repertoires that made up the dataset. The repertoires were released in a freely available public database intended as a resource for research on the immune response to SARS-CoV-2. Samples came from the ongoing ImmuneRACE study (first 160 participants) plus 1,254 subjects from 6 global collaborators. The sample metadata nearly always contained a de-identified subject ID, COVID-19 status, age in years and sex. HLA class I and class II types, where available, came from metadata supplied by the sample provider rather than from assay-based typing.

CDR1 and CDR2 are drawn from the germline V gene (reference sequence): SGHNT, YYREEE. The trim is 2 bases for V and 0 bases for J, with a gap of 15 bases between the germline ends. The CDR3 measures 17 amino acids from cysteine to phenylalanine. The kept DNA is CDR3 alone, 51 bases in frame from the first base. TCRbeta CDR3 regions were amplified from genomic DNA using the immunoSEQ Assay, a bias-controlled multiplex PCR. Concerning the study's data processing: Nucleated cell counts per sample were estimated from amplification of reference gene primers within the assay. Sequence reads were collapsed and filtered to measure the absolute abundance of every unique TCRbeta CDR3 rearrangement. Productive Simpson clonality was computed per sample as the square root of Simpson's diversity index over productive rearrangements. TCRdb stores this immuneACCESS table with in-frame sequences only. Part of the clones is absent; in the studies checked, under half of the shortfall reflects unresolved V genes, and no reason is known for the rest. The V and J calls and clone size come from that table; D and trimming were worked out from the DNA. The sample data list under 150,000 clones, and approximately 90% of these were observed just once. The ten most abundant clones make up 1.8% of the sample.

General study outcomes and caveats: Clinical and demographic metadata were provided uncurated, with the amount varying by source and participant.

Each collaborating institution followed its own protocols to collect whole blood in K2EDTA tubes. For TCRbeta analysis, collaborators shipped samples as frozen whole blood, isolated PBMCs, or DNA extracted from either of those sample types. Material for sequencing was peripheral blood. The receptor was isolated from a human donor with active COVID-19. The donor label of this sample is uncertain. The chain is made from TRBV5-4 and TRBJ2-1; TRBD1 is a weak D gene call, 6 bases matching. Here is the DNA: TGTGCCAGCAGCTTTCCCCAGAGGGGGAGCTCCTACAATGAGCAGTTCTTC. Protein translation: CASSFPQRGSSYNEQFF.